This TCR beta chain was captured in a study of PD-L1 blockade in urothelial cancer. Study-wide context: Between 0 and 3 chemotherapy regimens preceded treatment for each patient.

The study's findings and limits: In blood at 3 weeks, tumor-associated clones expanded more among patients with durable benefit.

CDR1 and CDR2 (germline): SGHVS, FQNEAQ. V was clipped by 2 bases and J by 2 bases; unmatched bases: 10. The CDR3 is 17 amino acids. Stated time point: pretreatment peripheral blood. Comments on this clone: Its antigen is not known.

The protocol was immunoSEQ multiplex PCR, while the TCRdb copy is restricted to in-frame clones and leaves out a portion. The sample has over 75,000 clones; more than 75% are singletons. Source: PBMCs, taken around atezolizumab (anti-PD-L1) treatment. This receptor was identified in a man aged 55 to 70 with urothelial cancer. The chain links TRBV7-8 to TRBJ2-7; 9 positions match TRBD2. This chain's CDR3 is CASSLTLVLAGAYEQYF. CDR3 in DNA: TGTGCCAGCAGCTTAACTCTCGTCTTAGCGGGAGCCTACGAGCAGTACTTC.